The 7 T cell receptor beta chains below were found in one sample sequenced in a study of blood T cells in healthy people across ages. Sample-barcoded 5' priming and a J-beta primer mix drove a second PCR of about 6 to 12 cycles. TCRdb itself ran the 5' RACE reads through MiXCR, one entry per CDR3 protein. The sample holds around 710,000 distinct CDR3 sequences, about 42% seen once. The sample consisted of blood. Receptors originate from a woman aged 60 to 75 in good health.

The rearrangement uses TRBV2 and TRBJ2-3; D possibly matches TRBD1 or TRBD2 (5 bases each). With 3 bases removed from V and 1 base from J, the gap between germline ends came to 8 bases. The CDR3 is 14 residues long. CDR1 and CDR2 from the germline V gene are SNHLY and FYNNEI. CDR3 DNA: TGTGCCAGCAGTGACCGGGACCGCACAGATACGCAGTATTTT. Amino acids: CASSDRDRTDTQYF.

There are many counts of this clonotype. J is TRBJ1-4 and V is TRBV29-1; D is uncertain. V was pared by 7 bases and J by 8 bases, with 14 bases between. CDR1 is SQVTM, CDR2 ANQGSEA, per germline. The length of the CDR3 is 12 residues. The CDR3 spells CSAGGFPEKLFF. DNA of the CDR3: TGCAGCGCTGGTGGGTTCCCCGAAAAACTGTTTTTT.

This clonotype was seen more than once but under ten times. The V gene is TRBV29-1, the J gene TRBJ1-5, with TRBD1 as a possible D gene (5 bases). In germline, CDR1 is SQVTM, CDR2 ANQGSEA. V was clipped by 6 bases and J by 7 bases, with 16 bases between them. The CDR3 is made up of 13 amino acids. The CDR3 bases are TGCAGCGTCACCGGGGGGGTAAACCAGCCCCAGCATTTT. The encoded protein is CSVTGGVNQPQHF.

This clonotype was observed a handful of times. The chain joins TRBV27 to TRBJ2-5; TRBD1 aligns across 8 bases. Germline V gene data show CDR1 as MNHEY and CDR2 as SMNVEV (reference sequence). This CDR3 has 14 residues. The V segment lost 9 bases and the J segment 5 bases; nucleotides outside the gene matches: 11. CDR3 region: CASWTGLLGETQYF. CDR3 nucleotides: TGTGCCAGTTGGACAGGGCTCCTTGGGGAGACCCAGTACTTC.

This rearrangement joins TRBV7-8 to TRBJ2-7; D might be TRBD1 (6 bases). This CDR3 is 14 amino acids long. Germline assignment: CDR1 SGHVS and CDR2 FQNEAQ. V was trimmed by 6 bases and J by 12 bases, leaving 24 bases between them. DNA of the CDR3: TGTGCCAGCAGTCCGGGACCAGGGGTACAGACCCCGTACTTC. Its protein is CASSPGPGVQTPYF.

The chain combines TRBV9 with TRBJ2-1, with D tentatively TRBD2 (6 bases). Trimming stripped 4 bases from V and 13 bases from J, with 30 bases between. The CDR3 sequence is 17 residues long. Germline V gene lookup returns CDR1 SGDLS and CDR2 YYNGEE. CDR3 in amino acids: CASSPKTRGANRETQFF. CDR3 coding DNA: TGTGCCAGCAGCCCAAAGACTCGCGGGGCTAATCGGGAGACCCAGTTCTTC.

This clonotype came up a few times. The CDR3 sequence: CASRLGERETQYF. For the CDR3, the DNA is TGTGCCAGCAGACTAGGGGAAAGAGAGACCCAGTACTTC. This chain links TRBV28 with TRBJ2-5, with D possibly called TRBD1 or TRBD2 (5 bases each). The CDR3 extends over 13 amino acids. V gave up 6 bases and J gave up 4 bases, with 12 bases separating them. Germline CDR1 is MDHEN and CDR2 is SYDVKM. Supplemented by reference TRBV28 and TRBJ2-5, the full variable domain reads DVKVTQSSRYLVKRTGEKVFLECVQDMDHENMFWYRQDPGLGLRLIYFSYDVKMKEKGDIPEGYSVSREKKERFSLILESASTNQTSMYLCASRLGERETQYFGPGTRLLVL.